What follows are 22 T cell receptor beta chains derived from one specimen sequenced in a study of T cell responses to AZD1222 COVID-19 vaccine. The repertoire was sequenced with immunoSEQ multiplex PCR; TCRdb's copy has only in-frame clones and lacks some. The sample includes more than 250,000 clones, over 85% of them seen just once. Sequencing used peripheral blood, obtained on day 0 of AZD1222 vaccination. The receptors were sampled from an adult in good health.

This chain uses TRBV28 with TRBJ1-5, with a tentative D call TRBD1 (5 bases). The length of the CDR3 is 15 residues. The germline V gene has CDR1 MDHEN and CDR2 SYDVKM. The germline V and J ends were trimmed by 4 bases and 1 base, with 11 bases remaining between them. CDR3 sequence reads: CASSSSGLSNQPQHF. The CDR3 region has the DNA TGTGCCAGCAGTTCCTCGGGGCTGAGCAATCAGCCCCAGCATTTT.

CDR3 DNA sequence: TGTGCCAGCCTTTCCTCGGGACATCGGCTTCCTAATTCACCCCTCCACTTT. The encoded protein is CASLSSGHRLPNSPLHF. J is TRBJ1-6 and V is TRBV7-2; the D gene is possibly TRBD1 (6 bases). CDR3 length: 17 amino acids. The germline CDR1 and CDR2 sequences are SGHTA and FQGNSA. With 8 bases removed from V and 6 bases from J, the gap between germline ends came to 23 bases.

This chain connects TRBV5-5 to TRBJ2-2; 7 bases are a match to TRBD2. The CDR3 spans 17 residues. CDR1 SGHKS and CDR2 YYEKEE come from the germline V gene (reference sequence). Unmatched junction bases numbered 9, after V lost 0 bases and J lost 4 bases. CDR3 nucleotide sequence: TGTGCCAGCAGCTTGGCATCCCGGGGGGTGAGCACCGGGGAGCTGTTTTTT. It specifies CASSLASRGVSTGELFF.

V usage is TRBV27 and J usage is TRBJ1-4; no firm D call. The V end was cut by 8 bases, the J end by 5 bases, with 18 bases between. The germline V gene encodes CDR1 MNHEY and CDR2 SMNVEV (reference sequence). This CDR3 spans 15 amino acids. The CDR3 region has the DNA TGTGCCAGCCCCGACCTGACTGAAGGAAATGAAAAACTGTTTTTT. Protein sequence: CASPDLTEGNEKLFF.

This CDR3 is CASSFQGLGYTF. CDR3 nucleotides: TGTGCCAGCAGTTTTCAGGGTCTTGGCTACACCTTC. J is TRBJ1-2 and V is TRBV28; D is possibly TRBD1 (5 bases). V was clipped by 3 bases and J by 7 bases, with 9 bases between them. Per the germline V gene, CDR1 is MDHEN and CDR2 is SYDVKM. The CDR3 length is 12 residues.

The rearrangement uses TRBV10-3 and TRBJ1-5; D perhaps matches TRBD1 (5 bases). The V end lost 2 bases, the J end lost 6 bases, and 8 bases lay between the germline ends. CDR1 and CDR2 from the germline V gene are ENHRY and SYGVKD. The CDR3 covers 13 residues. In DNA form, the CDR3 reads TGTGCCATCAGTGAGGAGGGGCCTCAGCCCCAGCATTTT. Protein sequence: CAISEEGPQPQHF.

J is TRBJ2-7 and V is TRBV20-1, with D hard to call. V shed 6 bases and J shed 4 bases, with 10 bases lying between them. This CDR3 has 11 residues. Germline lookup yields CDR1 DFQATT and CDR2 SNEGSKA (reference sequence). The CDR3 sequence is CSAPLRYEQYF. DNA for the CDR3: TGCAGTGCGCCCCTTAGGTACGAGCAGTACTTC.

The genes are TRBV7-3 and TRBJ2-1; D remains unclear. The CDR3 covers 14 residues. The V end was cut by 3 bases, the J end by 8 bases, with 14 bases between. Germline V gene sequence: CDR1 SGHTA, CDR2 FQGTGA. In DNA form, the CDR3 reads TGTGCCAGCAGCTTCTCCTCCACACCCCATGAGCAGTTCTTC. Translated: CASSFSSTPHEQFF. Complete variable domain (other parts from reference TRBV7-3 and TRBJ2-1): GAGVSQTPSNKVTEKGKYVELRCDPISGHTALYWYRQSLGQGPEFLIYFQGTGAADDSGLPNDRFFAVRPEGSVSTLKIQRTERGDSAVYLCASSFSSTPHEQFFGPGTRLTVL.

Only one count was recorded for this clone. CDR3 in amino acids: CASSRQGLDEAFF. CDR3 in DNA: TGTGCCAGCAGTAGACAGGGCTTGGATGAAGCTTTCTTT. The chain has TRBV12-3 or TRBV12-4 and TRBJ1-1, with 7 bases aligning to TRBD1. This CDR3 spans 13 amino acids. The trim removed 5 bases at V and 7 bases at J, leaving 7 bases unmatched.

The J gene is TRBJ1-6, the V gene TRBV3-1 (or the pseudogene TRBV3-2), with 7 nucleotides matching TRBD1. The CDR3 runs to 14 residues. The germline gives CDR1 LGHDT, CDR2 YNNKEL (reference sequence). J lost 9 bases, V lost 4 bases, and 6 bases had no gene match. The CDR3 DNA reads TGTGCCAGCAGCCTGGGACAGAGGGGTTCACCCCTCCACTTT. It is translated as CASSLGQRGSPLHF.

The gene calls are TRBV5-8 and TRBJ1-1; D ambiguous. The germline V gene encodes CDR1 SGHTS and CDR2 YDEGEE. Deletions cut 4 bases from V and 4 bases from J, with 17 bases between. This CDR3 spans 15 amino acids. CDR3 region: CASSNGLVGGTEAFF. DNA of the CDR3: TGTGCCAGCAGCAACGGTTTAGTCGGCGGCACTGAAGCTTTCTTT.

The rearrangement joins TRBV4-1 to TRBJ1-5; D possibly corresponds to TRBD1 (6 bases). The germline gives CDR1 MGHRA, CDR2 YSYEKL. The CDR3 contains 16 residues. Trimming removed 1 base at V and 8 bases at J, with 18 bases between. This chain's CDR3 is CASSQGGRGLLEPQHF. The CDR3 nucleotides read TGCGCCAGCAGCCAAGGGGGAAGGGGGTTGTTGGAGCCCCAGCATTTT.

The chain joins TRBV7-9 to TRBJ2-3, with TRBD2 identical over 9 bases. CDR3 length equals 16 residues. V gave up 2 bases and J gave up 2 bases; unmatched junction bases: 5. Looked up from germline, CDR1 is SEHNR and CDR2 is FQNEAQ (reference sequence). Here the CDR3 reads CASSLSSGGYTDTQYF. The CDR3, as DNA: TGTGCCAGCAGCTTAAGTAGCGGGGGATACACAGATACGCAGTATTTT.

The chain combines TRBV2 with TRBJ2-7; TRBD1 aligns across 7 bases. Germline lookup yields CDR1 SNHLY and CDR2 FYNNEI. With V trimmed by 4 bases and J by 2 bases, 8 bases remained unmatched. This CDR3 comprises 15 residues. CDR3 region: CASSAGGRGAYEQYF. The CDR3 nucleotides are TGTGCCAGCAGTGCAGGGGGTCGTGGCGCCTACGAGCAGTACTTC.

This chain connects TRBV6-2 or TRBV6-3 to TRBJ2-1; 10 bases are shared with TRBD2. J was trimmed by 5 bases and V by 5 bases; bases with no gene match: 9. The germline V gene encodes CDR1 MNHEY and CDR2 SVGEGT. This CDR3 is 16 amino acids long. In DNA form, the CDR3 reads TGTGCCAGCAGTCAAATTCTAGCGGGGGATAACAATGAGCAGTTCTTC. Amino acid sequence: CASSQILAGDNNEQFF.

This clone was seen only once. The genes are TRBV28 and TRBJ1-5, with a weak D call TRBD1 (6 bases). The CDR3 has 14 residues. V gave up 7 bases and J gave up 6 bases, with 16 bases separating them. Germline CDR1 reads MDHEN; CDR2 reads SYDVKM. CDR3 loop: CASKNREFSQPQHF. CDR3 DNA sequence: TGTGCCAGCAAAAACAGGGAGTTTAGTCAGCCCCAGCATTTT.

CDR3 in amino acids: CASSVDPAGGTDTQYF. The CDR3 nucleotides read TGTGCCAGCAGCGTAGATCCCGCGGGGGGCACAGATACGCAGTATTTT. The genes are TRBV7-8 and TRBJ2-3; 7 bases fit TRBD2. The V segment lost 5 bases and the J segment 1 base; nucleotides outside the gene matches: 9. The CDR3 covers 16 residues. Germline loops: CDR1 SGHVS, CDR2 FQNEAQ.

The chain couples TRBV5-1 to TRBJ2-5, with a possible D match to TRBD2 (6 bases). Germline values: CDR1 SGHRS, CDR2 YFSETQ. The CDR3 runs to 14 residues. Trimming left V 0 bases short and J 4 bases short, with 10 bases between. DNA for the CDR3: TGCGCCAGCAGCTTGGAGGGGACTGGAGAGACCCAGTACTTC. Translating it yields CASSLEGTGETQYF.

The chain has TRBV19 and TRBJ2-3; TRBD2 matches 11 bases. Per the germline V gene, CDR1 is LNHDA and CDR2 is SQIVND (reference sequence). The V and J ends lost 8 bases and 4 bases, in that order; junction bases with no gene match: 8. The CDR3 runs 15 residues. CDR3 region: CASETSGGLSDTQYF. CDR3 coding DNA: TGTGCCAGTGAAACTAGCGGGGGACTTTCAGATACGCAGTATTTT.

The chain combines TRBV3-1 (or the pseudogene TRBV3-2) with TRBJ2-7; D gene ambiguous. Germline CDR1 and CDR2: LGHDT and YNNKEL (reference sequence). The V end lost 0 bases, the J end lost 1 base, and 7 bases lay between the germline ends. The CDR3 spans 14 residues. In nucleotides, the CDR3 is TGTGCCAGCAGCCAAGATTCATTATCCTACGAGCAGTACTTC. Residues: CASSQDSLSYEQYF.

The V call is TRBV7-9, the J call TRBJ2-5, with TRBD2 matching 8 bases. Germline CDR1 reads SEHNR; CDR2 reads FQNEAQ (reference sequence). There are 17 residues in the CDR3. J was trimmed by 4 bases and V by 5 bases; bases with no gene match: 15. This CDR3 reads CASSPTNGRVGRETQYF. The CDR3 bases are TGTGCCAGCAGCCCTACAAACGGGAGGGTGGGTCGAGAGACCCAGTACTTC.

The chain joins TRBV4-2 to TRBJ2-1; maybe TRBD2 (7 bases). Per germline, CDR1 LGHNA and CDR2 YNFKEQ. This CDR3 is built from 15 residues. The V end was cut by 2 bases, the J end by 8 bases, with 16 bases between. This chain's CDR3 is CASSQIQGAGDEQFF. The CDR3 coding sequence is TGTGCCAGCAGCCAAATACAGGGTGCGGGGGATGAGCAGTTCTTC.